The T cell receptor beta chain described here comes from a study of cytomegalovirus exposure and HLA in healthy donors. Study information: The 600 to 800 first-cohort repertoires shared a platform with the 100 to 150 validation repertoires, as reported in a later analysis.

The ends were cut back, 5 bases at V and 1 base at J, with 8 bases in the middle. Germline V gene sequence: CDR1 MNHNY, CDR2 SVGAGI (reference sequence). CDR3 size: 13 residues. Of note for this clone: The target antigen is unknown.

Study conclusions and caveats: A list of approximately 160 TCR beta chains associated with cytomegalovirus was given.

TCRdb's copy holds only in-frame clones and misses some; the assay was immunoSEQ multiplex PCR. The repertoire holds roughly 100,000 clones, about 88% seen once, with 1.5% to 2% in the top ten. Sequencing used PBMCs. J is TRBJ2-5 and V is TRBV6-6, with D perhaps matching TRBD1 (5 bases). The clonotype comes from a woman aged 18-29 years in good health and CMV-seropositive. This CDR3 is CASSRQSQETQYF. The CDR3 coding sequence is TGTGCCAGCAGTAGACAGAGCCAAGAGACCCAGTACTTC.